This T cell receptor beta chain is drawn from a study of immune cell composition in non-small cell lung cancer. General observations from the study: TIL tumour reactivity correlated with maximal tumour-associated clone frequency in adenocarcinoma. Lung adenocarcinomas had lower top 10 clone scores and clonality than squamous tumours.

TCRdb keeps only in-frame clones here, not all; method: immunoSEQ multiplex PCR. The table has about 6,600 clones, around 75% seen once. Genomic DNA came from frozen unsorted single-cell suspensions. J gave up 5 bases and V 4 bases, and 6 bases lay outside the gene matches. Looked up from germline, CDR1 is SEHNR and CDR2 is FQNEAQ (reference sequence). CDR3 length: 14 residues. Details on this clone: Its antigen is unidentified.

The J gene is TRBJ1-1, the V gene TRBV7-9; 8 positions match TRBD1. The sequence derives from a human donor with non-small cell lung cancer. Sequencing was carried out using lung tumor tissue. CDR3 sequence: CASSSYTGGTEAFF. The CDR3 DNA sequence: TGTGCCAGCAGCTCGTATACAGGGGGTACTGAAGCTTTCTTT.